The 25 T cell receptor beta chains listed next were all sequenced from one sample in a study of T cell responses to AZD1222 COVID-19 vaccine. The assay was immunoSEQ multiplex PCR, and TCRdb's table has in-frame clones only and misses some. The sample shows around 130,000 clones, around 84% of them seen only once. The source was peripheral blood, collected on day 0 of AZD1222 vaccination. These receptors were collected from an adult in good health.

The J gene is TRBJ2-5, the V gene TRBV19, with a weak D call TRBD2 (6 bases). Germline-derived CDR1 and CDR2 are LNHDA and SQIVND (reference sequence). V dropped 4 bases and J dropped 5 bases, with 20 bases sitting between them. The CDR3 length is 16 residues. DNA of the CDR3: TGTGCCAGTAGTACTTTAGCGGCCCCCCTGAGGGAGACCCAGTACTTC. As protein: CASSTLAAPLRETQYF.

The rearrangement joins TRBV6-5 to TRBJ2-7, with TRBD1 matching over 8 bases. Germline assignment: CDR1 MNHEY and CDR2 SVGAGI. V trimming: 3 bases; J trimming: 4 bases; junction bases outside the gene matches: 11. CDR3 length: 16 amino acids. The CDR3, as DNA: TGTGCCAGCAGTTATTCAGGGGGCGGTGGGGCATACGAGCAGTACTTC. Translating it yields CASSYSGGGGAYEQYF.

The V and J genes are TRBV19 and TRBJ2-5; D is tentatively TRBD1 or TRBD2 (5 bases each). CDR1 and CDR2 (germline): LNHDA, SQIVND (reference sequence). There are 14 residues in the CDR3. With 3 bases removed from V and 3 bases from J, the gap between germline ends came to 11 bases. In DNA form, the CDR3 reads TGTGCCAGTAGTATCCGGGACGGTGAAGAGACCCAGTACTTC. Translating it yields CASSIRDGEETQYF.

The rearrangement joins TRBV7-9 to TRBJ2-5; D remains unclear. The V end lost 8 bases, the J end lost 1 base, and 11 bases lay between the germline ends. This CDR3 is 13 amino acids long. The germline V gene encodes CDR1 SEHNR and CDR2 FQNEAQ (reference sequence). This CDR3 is CASVGGRQETQYF. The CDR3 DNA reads TGTGCCAGCGTGGGTGGCCGCCAAGAGACCCAGTACTTC. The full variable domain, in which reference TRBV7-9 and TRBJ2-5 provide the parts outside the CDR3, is DTGVSQNPRHKITKRGQNVTFRCDPISEHNRLYWYRQTLGQGPEFLTYFQNEAQLEKSRLLSDRFSAERPKGSFSTLEIQRTEQGDSAMYLCASVGGRQETQYFGPGTRLLVL.

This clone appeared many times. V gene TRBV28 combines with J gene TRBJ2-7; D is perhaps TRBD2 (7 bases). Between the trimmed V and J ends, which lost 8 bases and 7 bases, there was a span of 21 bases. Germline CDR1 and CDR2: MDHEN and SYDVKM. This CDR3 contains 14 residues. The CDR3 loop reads CASLIGGERREQYF. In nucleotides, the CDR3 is TGTGCCAGCCTTATAGGGGGGGAGAGGCGGGAGCAGTACTTC.

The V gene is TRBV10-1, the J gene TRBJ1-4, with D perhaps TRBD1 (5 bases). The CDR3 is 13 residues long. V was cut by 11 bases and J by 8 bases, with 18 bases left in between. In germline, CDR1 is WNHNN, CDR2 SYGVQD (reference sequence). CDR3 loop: CAGLGGIGEKLFF. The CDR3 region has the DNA TGCGCCGGATTGGGGGGAATAGGCGAAAAACTGTTTTTT.

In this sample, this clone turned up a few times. The CDR3 DNA follows: TGCGCCAGCAGCTTTGGACTAGCGGGGTCCGGGGATGAGCAGTTCTTC. It encodes CASSFGLAGSGDEQFF. V and J are TRBV5-1 and TRBJ2-1; 12 nucleotides match TRBD2. The trim removed 2 bases at V and 8 bases at J, leaving 8 bases unmatched. Germline CDR1 is SGHRS and CDR2 is YFSETQ. This CDR3 spans 16 amino acids.

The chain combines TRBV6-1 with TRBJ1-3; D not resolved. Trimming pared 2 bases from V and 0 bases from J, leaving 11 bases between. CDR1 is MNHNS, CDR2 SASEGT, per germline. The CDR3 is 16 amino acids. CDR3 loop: CASSEPGRGSGNTIYF. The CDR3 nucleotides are TGTGCCAGCAGTGAACCCGGCAGAGGCTCTGGAAACACCATATATTTT.

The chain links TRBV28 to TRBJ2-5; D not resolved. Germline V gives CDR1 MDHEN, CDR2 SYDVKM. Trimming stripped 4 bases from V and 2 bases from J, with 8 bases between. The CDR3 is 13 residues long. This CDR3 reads CASSSAEQETQYF. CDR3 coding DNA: TGTGCCAGCAGTTCGGCAGAACAAGAGACCCAGTACTTC. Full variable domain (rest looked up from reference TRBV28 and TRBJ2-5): DVKVTQSSRYLVKRTGEKVFLECVQDMDHENMFWYRQDPGLGLRLIYFSYDVKMKEKGDIPEGYSVSREKKERFSLILESASTNQTSMYLCASSSAEQETQYFGPGTRLLVL.

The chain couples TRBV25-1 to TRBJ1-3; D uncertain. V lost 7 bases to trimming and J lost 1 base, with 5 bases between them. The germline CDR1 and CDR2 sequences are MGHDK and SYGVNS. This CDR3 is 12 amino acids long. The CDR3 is CASTPSGNTIYF. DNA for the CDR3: TGTGCCAGCACCCCTTCTGGAAACACCATATATTTT.

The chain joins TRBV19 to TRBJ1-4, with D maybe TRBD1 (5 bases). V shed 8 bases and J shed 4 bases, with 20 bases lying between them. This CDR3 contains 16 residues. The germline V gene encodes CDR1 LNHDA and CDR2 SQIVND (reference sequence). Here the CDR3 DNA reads TGTGCCAGTCATAGCGGAGGGAGGGGCCTTAATGAAAAACTGTTTTTT. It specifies CASHSGGRGLNEKLFF.

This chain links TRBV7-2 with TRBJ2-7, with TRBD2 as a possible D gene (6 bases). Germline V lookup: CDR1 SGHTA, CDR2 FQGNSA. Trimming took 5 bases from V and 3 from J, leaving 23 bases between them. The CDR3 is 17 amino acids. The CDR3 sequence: CASSLTRGAGPFYEQYF. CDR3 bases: TGTGCCAGCAGCCTTACGCGCGGGGCGGGGCCCTTCTACGAGCAGTACTTC.

The CDR3 loop reads CASSLDPLVTGELFF. The CDR3 bases are TGTGCCAGCAGCTTAGACCCTTTAGTCACCGGGGAGCTGTTTTTT. The V gene is TRBV7-3, the J gene TRBJ2-2; D unclear. The V gene's germline CDR1 is SGHTA and CDR2 FQGTGA. This CDR3 is 15 amino acids long. V gave up 2 bases and J gave up 4 bases, with 11 bases separating them.

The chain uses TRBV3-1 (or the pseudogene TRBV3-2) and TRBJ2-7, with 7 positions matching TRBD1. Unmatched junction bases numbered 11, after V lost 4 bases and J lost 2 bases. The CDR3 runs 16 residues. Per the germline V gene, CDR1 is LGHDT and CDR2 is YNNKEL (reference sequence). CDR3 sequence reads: CASSPIARDRTYEQYF. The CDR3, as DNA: TGTGCCAGCAGCCCAATCGCCCGGGACAGAACCTACGAGCAGTACTTC.

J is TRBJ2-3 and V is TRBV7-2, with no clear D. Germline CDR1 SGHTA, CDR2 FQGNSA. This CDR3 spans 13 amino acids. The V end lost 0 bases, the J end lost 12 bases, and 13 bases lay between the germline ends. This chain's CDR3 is CASSLAAVSSQYF. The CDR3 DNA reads TGTGCCAGCAGCTTAGCGGCCGTTTCTAGTCAGTATTTT.

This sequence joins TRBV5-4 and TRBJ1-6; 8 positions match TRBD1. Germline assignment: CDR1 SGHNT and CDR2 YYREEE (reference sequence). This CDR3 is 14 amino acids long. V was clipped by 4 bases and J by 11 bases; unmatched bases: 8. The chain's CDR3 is CASSTRQGWAPLHF. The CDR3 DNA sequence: TGTGCCAGCAGCACAAGACAGGGGTGGGCACCCCTCCACTTT. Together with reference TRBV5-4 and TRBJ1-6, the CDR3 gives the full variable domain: ETGVTQSPTHLIKTRGQQVTLRCSSQSGHNTVSWYQQALGQGPQFIFQYYREEENGRGNFPPRFSGLQFPNYSSELNVNALELDDSALYLCASSTRQGWAPLHFGNGTRLTVT.

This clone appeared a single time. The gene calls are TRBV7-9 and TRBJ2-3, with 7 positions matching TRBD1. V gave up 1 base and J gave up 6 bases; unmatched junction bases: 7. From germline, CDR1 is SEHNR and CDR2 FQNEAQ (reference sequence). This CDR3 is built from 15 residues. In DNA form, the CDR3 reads TGTGCCAGCAGCTTAGGGCCAGGGGGTAGTGATACGCAGTATTTT. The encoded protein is CASSLGPGGSDTQYF.

The CDR3 DNA follows: TGTGCCAGCAGCCTCTATATGGGGGGCAATGCTGAAGCTTTCTTT. Protein: CASSLYMGGNAEAFF. J is TRBJ1-1 and V is TRBV3-1 (or the pseudogene TRBV3-2), with D possibly being TRBD1 (6 bases). Germline CDR1 LGHDT, CDR2 YNNKEL (reference sequence). The CDR3 runs to 15 residues. With 4 bases removed from V and 6 bases from J, the gap between germline ends came to 18 bases.

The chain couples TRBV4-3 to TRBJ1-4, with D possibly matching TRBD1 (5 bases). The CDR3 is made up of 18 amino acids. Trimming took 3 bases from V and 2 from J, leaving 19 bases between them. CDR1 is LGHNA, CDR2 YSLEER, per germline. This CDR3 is CASSQVHGSGQTNEKLFF. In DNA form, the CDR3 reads TGCGCCAGCAGCCAGGTCCACGGTTCAGGGCAGACTAATGAAAAACTGTTTTTT.

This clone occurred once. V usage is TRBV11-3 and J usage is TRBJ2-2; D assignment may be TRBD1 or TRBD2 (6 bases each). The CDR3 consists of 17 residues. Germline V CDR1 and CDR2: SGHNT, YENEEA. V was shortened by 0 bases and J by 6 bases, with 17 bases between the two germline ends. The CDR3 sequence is CASSLDQGSGGSGELFF. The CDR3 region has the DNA TGTGCCAGCAGCTTAGATCAAGGATCCGGGGGCTCCGGGGAGCTGTTTTTT. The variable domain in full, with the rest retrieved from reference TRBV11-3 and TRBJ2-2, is EAGVVQSPRYKIIEKKQPVAFWCNPISGHNTLYWYLQNLGQGPELLIRYENEEAVDDSQLPKDRFSAERLKGVDSTLKIQPAELGDSAVYLCASSLDQGSGGSGELFFGEGSRLTVL.

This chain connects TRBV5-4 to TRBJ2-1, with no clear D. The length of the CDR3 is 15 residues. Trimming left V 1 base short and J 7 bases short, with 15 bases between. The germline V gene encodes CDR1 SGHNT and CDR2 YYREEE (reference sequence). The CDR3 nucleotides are TGTGCCAGCAGCTTGATCGGGCTAGATCGGAATGAGCAGTTCTTC. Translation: CASSLIGLDRNEQFF. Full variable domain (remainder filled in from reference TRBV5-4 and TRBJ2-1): ETGVTQSPTHLIKTRGQQVTLRCSSQSGHNTVSWYQQALGQGPQFIFQYYREEENGRGNFPPRFSGLQFPNYSSELNVNALELDDSALYLCASSLIGLDRNEQFFGPGTRLTVL.

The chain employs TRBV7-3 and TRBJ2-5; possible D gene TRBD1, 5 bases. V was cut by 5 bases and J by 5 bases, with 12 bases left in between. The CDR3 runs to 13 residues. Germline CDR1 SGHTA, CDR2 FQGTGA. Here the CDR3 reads CASSMTVGETQYF. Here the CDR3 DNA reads TGTGCCAGCAGCATGACAGTGGGTGAGACCCAGTACTTC.

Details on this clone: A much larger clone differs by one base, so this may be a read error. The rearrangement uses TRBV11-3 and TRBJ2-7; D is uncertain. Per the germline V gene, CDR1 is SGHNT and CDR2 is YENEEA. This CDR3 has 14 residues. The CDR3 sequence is CASSSGHSSDEQHF. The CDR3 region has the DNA TGTGCCAGCAGTTCTGGCCACAGTTCGGACGAGCAGCACTTC.

DNA for the CDR3: TGTGCCAGCAGTTACTCCACTTTTGGTATGACAGCTTTCTTT. It yields the protein CASSYSTFGMTAFF. The rearrangement joins TRBV6-5 to TRBJ1-1; D gene ambiguous. The CDR3 is 14 residues long. Germline-derived CDR1 and CDR2 are MNHEY and SVGAGI. The V end was cut by 0 bases, the J end by 10 bases, with 15 bases between.

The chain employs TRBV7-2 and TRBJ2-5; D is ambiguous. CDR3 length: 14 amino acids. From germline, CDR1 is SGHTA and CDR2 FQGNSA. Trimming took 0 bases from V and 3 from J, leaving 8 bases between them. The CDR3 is CASSLASFKETQYF. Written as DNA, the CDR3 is TGTGCCAGCAGCTTAGCGAGTTTTAAAGAGACCCAGTACTTC.